Below, one TCR beta chain is given with its context. Its antigen is not yet known. No base quality information exists; no much larger clone differs at one position. The CDR3 regions of human TCRbeta chains were subjected to immunosequencing. In the source study's methods: Repertoire TCRs were checked for matches against a reference library of SARS-CoV-2-specific TCRs that had been generated using the MIRA antigen-specificity platform. Breadth was defined as the fraction of unique TCRs that were SARS-CoV-2-associated, and depth was defined as the fraction of total T cells that were SARS-CoV-2-associated. Using the MIRA data, every spike-specific TCR was mapped to the spike region that the TCR reacted to and assigned to either a CD4 or a CD8 class. Log10-transformed breadth and depth values were compared by one-way ANOVA with Sidak's multiple comparisons tests. As stored in TCRdb, this immuneACCESS dataset retains in-frame rearrangements with V and J assigned. A fraction of the clones does not appear; measured against another copy, unresolved V genes explain less than half of the discrepancy, and the remainder lacks a known reason. The V and J calls and clone size come from that table; D and trimming were worked out from the DNA. The sample profile shows roughly 150,000 clones; approximately 93% of them were found once. Jointly, the top ten make up 1% to 1.5% of the sample.

The sample belongs to a study of T cell responses to AZD1222 COVID-19 vaccine (dated by TCRdb to about 2021). In terms of the full investigation: A total of 233 trial participants underwent TCR sequencing, of whom 207 had received two doses of AZD1222 and roughly 26 had received two doses of the MenACWY control vaccine. Trial participants were enrolled into age subgroups of 18-55, 56-69 and 70-plus years, which contained around 150, 29 and 61 TCR-sequenced participants, respectively.

From cysteine to phenylalanine, the CDR3 is 14 amino acids long. The kept DNA is CDR3 alone, 42 bases in frame from the first base. The V end gives up 3 bases and the J end 2 bases, leaving 4 bases in the junction not matched to a gene. CDR1 and CDR2, looked up from the germline V gene, are SGHAT and FQNNGV. Overall results and qualifications from the work: Vaccine-associated CD4 TCRs spanned the whole spike protein, with dominant responses in regions 160-218 and 743-854. Because no day 14 peak-response samples were available, the repertoires could be characterized only after the peak T cell response. Participants were mostly white British and included more females than males, and it was suggested by the authors that clonal diversity may have been underestimated. Conclusions about previously exposed vaccinees are limited because only five to seven AZD1222 recipients were SARS-CoV-2 seropositive at baseline. Epitopes outside the regions mutated in the B.1.351 and B.1.1.7 variants were reportedly recognized by nearly half of the unique spike-specific TCRs. In the small 56-69-year group, the increase in depth fell short of significance, most likely because of low power. After two AZD1222 doses, both the breadth and the depth of spike-specific TCRs were significantly higher than at day 0 and than in MenACWY recipients.

What the time point label conveys for this sample: about 28 days (+/-7) after the second vaccine dose. AZD1222 recipients with second doses at about 4 weeks or about 12 weeks were pooled, because spike-specific TCR depth and breadth did not differ between schedules. The vaccinee samples were drawn from two UK trials, COV001 and COV002, one of which was a single-blind randomized controlled phase 2/3 trial testing AZD1222 (ChAdOx1 nCoV-19) in healthy adults. Trial participant PBMC samples were collected at day 0 and day 28 after the second dose for TCRbeta chain sequencing. The receptor comes from an adult who received the AZD1222 COVID-19 vaccine. The source was peripheral blood, collected 28 days after the second AZD1222 dose. The sequence joins TRBV11-2 to TRBJ2-7, with 7 central nucleotides matching TRBD2. The DNA sequence is as follows: TGTGCCAGCAGCTTTATCCGGGAGGCCTACGAGCAGTACTTC. It encodes CASSFIREAYEQYF.